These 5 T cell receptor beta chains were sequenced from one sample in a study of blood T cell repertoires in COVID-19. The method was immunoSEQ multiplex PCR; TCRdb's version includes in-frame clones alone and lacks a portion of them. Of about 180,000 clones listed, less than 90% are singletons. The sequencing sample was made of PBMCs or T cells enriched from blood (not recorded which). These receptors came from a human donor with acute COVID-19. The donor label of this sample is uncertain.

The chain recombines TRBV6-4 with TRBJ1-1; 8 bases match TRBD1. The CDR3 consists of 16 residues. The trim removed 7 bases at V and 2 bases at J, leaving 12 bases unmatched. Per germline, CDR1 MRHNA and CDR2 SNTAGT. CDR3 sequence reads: CASIGSGQGGNTEAFF. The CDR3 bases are TGTGCCAGCATTGGTTCCGGACAGGGTGGTAACACTGAAGCTTTCTTT.

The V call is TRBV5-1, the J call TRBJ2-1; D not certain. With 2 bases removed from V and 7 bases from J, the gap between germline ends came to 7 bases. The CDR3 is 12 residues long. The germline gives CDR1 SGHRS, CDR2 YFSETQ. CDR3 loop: CASSLRLNEQFF. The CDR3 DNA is TGCGCCAGCAGCTTACGTCTAAATGAGCAGTTCTTC. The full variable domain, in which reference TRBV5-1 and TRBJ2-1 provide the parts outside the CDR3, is KAGVTQTPRYLIKTRGQQVTLSCSPISGHRSVSWYQQTPGQGLQFLFEYFSETQRNKGNFPGRFSGRQFSNSRSEMNVSTLELGDSALYLCASSLRLNEQFFGPGTRLTVL.

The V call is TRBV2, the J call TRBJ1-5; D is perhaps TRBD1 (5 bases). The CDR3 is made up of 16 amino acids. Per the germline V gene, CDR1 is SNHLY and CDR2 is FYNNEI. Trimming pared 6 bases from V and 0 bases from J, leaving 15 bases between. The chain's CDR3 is CASRPRGGYSNQPQHF. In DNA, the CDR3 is TGTGCCAGCAGGCCCCGGGGGGGATATAGCAATCAGCCCCAGCATTTT.

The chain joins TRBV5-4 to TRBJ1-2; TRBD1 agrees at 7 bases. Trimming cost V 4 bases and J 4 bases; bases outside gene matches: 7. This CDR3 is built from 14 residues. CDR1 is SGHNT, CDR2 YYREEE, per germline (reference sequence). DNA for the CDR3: TGTGCCAGCAGCCGACGGGACAGTTCCTATGGCTACACCTTC. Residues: CASSRRDSSYGYTF.

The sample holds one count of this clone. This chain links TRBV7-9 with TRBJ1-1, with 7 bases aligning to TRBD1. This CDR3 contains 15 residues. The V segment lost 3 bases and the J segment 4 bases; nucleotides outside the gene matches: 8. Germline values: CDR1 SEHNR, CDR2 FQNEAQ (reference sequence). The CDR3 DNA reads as TGTGCCAGCAGCTTTACTCAGGGGGTACGCACTGAAGCTTTCTTT. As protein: CASSFTQGVRTEAFF.